This TCR beta chain appears in the sequencing data of a study of blood T cells in healthy people across ages. PCR was performed a second time for 7 to 11 cycles using a sample-barcoded 5' primer and a J-beta primer mix. Every cDNA was tagged by a template-switch adaptor with 12 random nucleotides. One entry per CDR3 protein, called by TCRdb with MiXCR from the 5' RACE reads. This repertoire shows over a million distinct CDR3 sequences, approximately 43% found once; its top ten account for just over 4%. Germline lookup yields CDR1 SGHVS and CDR2 FNYEAQ. V dropped 3 bases and J dropped 7 bases, with 16 bases sitting between them. There are 14 residues in the CDR3. No fewer than 5 micrograms of total RNA were isolated from every sample.

The chain uses TRBV7-6 and TRBJ2-7, with D possibly matching TRBD1 (6 bases). The sequence derives from a woman under 30 in good health. The material sequenced was blood. In DNA, the CDR3 is TGTGCCAGCAGCTTTGGACAGTTCTACAATGAGCAGTACTTC. Residues: CASSFGQFYNEQYF.